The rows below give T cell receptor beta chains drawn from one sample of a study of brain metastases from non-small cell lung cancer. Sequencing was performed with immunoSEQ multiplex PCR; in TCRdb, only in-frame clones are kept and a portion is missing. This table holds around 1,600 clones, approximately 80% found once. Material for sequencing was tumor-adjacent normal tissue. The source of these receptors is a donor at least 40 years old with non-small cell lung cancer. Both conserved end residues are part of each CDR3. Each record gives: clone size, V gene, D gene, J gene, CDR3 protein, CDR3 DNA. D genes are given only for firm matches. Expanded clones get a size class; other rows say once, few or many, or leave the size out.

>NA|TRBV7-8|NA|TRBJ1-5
CASSPGHNQPQHF
TGTGCCAGCAGCCCAGGGCACAATCAGCCCCAGCATTTT
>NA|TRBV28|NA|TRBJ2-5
CASSSGVPETQYF
TGTGCCAGCAGTTCAGGGGTTCCAGAGACCCAGTACTTC
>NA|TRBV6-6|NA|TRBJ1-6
CASIRPQDSPLHF
TGTGCCAGCATCCGCCCACAGGATTCACCCCTCCACTTT
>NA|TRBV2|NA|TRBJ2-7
CASSDIYEQYF
TGTGCCAGCAGTGACATCTACGAGCAGTACTTC
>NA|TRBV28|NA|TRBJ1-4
CASGQIWSDLLANEKLFF
TGTGCCAGCGGACAGATTTGGAGTGACCTTTTGGCTAATGAAAAACTGTTTTTT
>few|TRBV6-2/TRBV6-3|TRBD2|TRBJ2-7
CASSSGTSGPYEQYF
TGTGCCAGCAGCTCCGGGACTAGCGGACCCTACGAGCAGTACTTC
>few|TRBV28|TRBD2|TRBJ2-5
CASSLPRREKETQYF
TGTGCCAGCAGTCTCCCCCGGCGGGAGAAGGAGACCCAGTACTTC
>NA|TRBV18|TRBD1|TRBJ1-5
CASSPGQGASQPQHF
TGTGCCAGCTCACCAGGGCAGGGGGCATCTCAGCCCCAGCATTTT
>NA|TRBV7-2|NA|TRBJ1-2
CASSRSWTEDYGYTF
TGTGCCAGCAGCCGGAGCTGGACAGAAGACTATGGCTACACCTTC
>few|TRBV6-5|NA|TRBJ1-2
CASSYGGNGYTF
TGTGCCAGCAGTTACGGAGGGAATGGCTACACCTTC
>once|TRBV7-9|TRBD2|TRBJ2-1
CASSGMKGLAGVNEQFF
TGTGCCAGCAGCGGTATGAAGGGACTAGCGGGAGTTAATGAGCAGTTCTTC
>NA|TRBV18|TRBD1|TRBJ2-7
CASSPEWTGTYDEQYF
TGTGCCAGCTCACCCGAATGGACAGGCACCTACGACGAGCAGTACTTC
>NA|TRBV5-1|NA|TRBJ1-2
CASSLQTANYGYTF
TGCGCCAGCAGCCTCCAGACCGCTAACTATGGCTACACCTTC
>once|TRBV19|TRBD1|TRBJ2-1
CASSNRGKSSYNEQFF
TGTGCCAGTAGTAACAGGGGGAAAAGCTCCTACAATGAGCAGTTCTTC
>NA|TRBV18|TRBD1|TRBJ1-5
CASSPGTGNQPQHF
TGTGCCAGCTCACCTGGGACAGGGAATCAGCCCCAGCATTTT
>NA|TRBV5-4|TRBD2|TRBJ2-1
CASSLKAGDNEQFF
TGTGCCAGCAGCTTGAAAGCGGGAGACAATGAGCAGTTCTTC
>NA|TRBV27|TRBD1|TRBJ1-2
CASSQGGQNYGYTF
TGTGCCAGCAGTCAAGGGGGACAGAACTATGGCTACACCTTC
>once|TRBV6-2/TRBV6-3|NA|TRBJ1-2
CASSSLQNYGYTF
TGTGCCAGCAGTTCCCTACAGAACTATGGTTACACCTTC
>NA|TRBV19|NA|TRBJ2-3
CASSAGTDTQYF
TGTGCCAGTAGTGCAGGCACAGATACGCAGTATTTT
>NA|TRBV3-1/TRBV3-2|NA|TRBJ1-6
CASSQEGPTLNSPLHF
TGTGCCAGCAGCCAAGAAGGGCCCACCCTCAATTCACCCCTCCACTTT
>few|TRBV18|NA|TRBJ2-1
CASVPRDEGYNEQFF
TGTGCCAGCGTCCCCAGGGACGAGGGCTACAATGAGCAGTTCTTC
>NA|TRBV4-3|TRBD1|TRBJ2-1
CASSQGLTGGLYEQFF
TGCGCCAGCAGCCAGGGATTGACAGGGGGCCTGTATGAGCAGTTCTTC
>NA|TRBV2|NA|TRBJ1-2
CASSPGGSRVYGYTF
TGTGCCAGCAGTCCTGGGGGCAGTCGAGTCTATGGCTACACCTTC